One sample yielded the 26 T cell receptor beta chains listed below, sequenced in a study of T cell changes during pregnancy in multiple sclerosis. Produced via immunoSEQ multiplex PCR; TCRdb's table is partial and in-frame only. This table holds 69,000 or so clones, around 90% found once. This specimen consisted of CD4+ T cells from peripheral blood mononuclear cells, obtained in the third trimester of pregnancy. The origin of the receptors is a female donor in good health, enrolled as a control in a pregnancy study.

CDR3 bases: TGTGCCAGCACCACTGGGACTACCCAAGAGACCCAGTACTTC. This sequence encodes CASTTGTTQETQYF. The chain employs TRBV7-8 and TRBJ2-5; 7 nucleotides match TRBD2. Trimming at V came to 7 bases and at J to 1 base, leaving 6 bases not matched to a gene. The germline V gene encodes CDR1 SGHVS and CDR2 FQNEAQ. This CDR3 region has 14 residues. Based on the CDR3 plus reference TRBV7-8 and TRBJ2-5, the full variable domain is GAGVSQSPRYKVAKRGQDVALRCDPISGHVSLFWYQQALGQGPEFLTYFQNEAQLDKSGLPSDRFFAERPEGSVSTLKIQRTQQEDSAVYLCASTTGTTQETQYFGPGTRLLVL.

V is TRBV11-3 and J is TRBJ2-3; 10 bases fit TRBD2. Germline V gene data show CDR1 as SGHNT and CDR2 as YENEEA. This CDR3 comprises 17 residues. Germline trimming cut 1 base from V and 5 bases from J; bases unmatched to any gene: 9. The CDR3 DNA reads TGTGCCAGCAGCTTAGGGGCTAGCGGGGGCGATTTAGATACGCAGTATTTT. Protein sequence: CASSLGASGGDLDTQYF.

The chain recombines TRBV27 with TRBJ1-2; D not certain. V gave up 6 bases and J gave up 2 bases, with 25 bases separating them. In germline, CDR1 is MNHEY, CDR2 SMNVEV (reference sequence). The CDR3 contains 18 residues. The CDR3 DNA is TGTGCCAGCAGATACTCCCTCCTGTCGAGACGGGAGAACTATGGCTACACCTTC. Amino acids: CASRYSLLSRRENYGYTF.

V is TRBV30 and J is TRBJ2-2, with TRBD1 as a possible D gene (5 bases). The V and J ends lost 4 bases and 5 bases respectively, with 8 bases between them. The CDR3 is 12 amino acids. Per the germline V gene, CDR1 is GTSNPN and CDR2 is SVGIG (reference sequence). CDR3 protein: CAWTPGTGELFF. The CDR3 DNA reads TGTGCCTGGACTCCAGGGACCGGGGAGCTGTTTTTT. The variable domain in full, completed from reference TRBV30 and TRBJ2-2, reads SQTIHQWPATLVQPVGSPLSLECTVEGTSNPNLYWYRQAAGRGLQLLFYSVGIGQISSEVPQNLSASRPQDRQFILSSKKLLLSDSGFYLCAWTPGTGELFFGEGSRLTVL.

J is TRBJ1-5 and V is TRBV6-6, with no clear D. The CDR3 spans 14 residues. Per germline, CDR1 MNHNY and CDR2 SVGAGI (reference sequence). V was shortened by 2 bases and J by 7 bases, with 12 bases between the two germline ends. In DNA, the CDR3 is TGTGCCAGCAGTTACGTGTCAGGCTTACAGCCCCAGCATTTT. Its protein is CASSYVSGLQPQHF.

Here the CDR3 DNA reads TGTGCCAGCAGCTTAGCAGGGACAGGGGGATATGGCTACACCTTC. Residues: CASSLAGTGGYGYTF. The chain uses TRBV7-2 and TRBJ1-2, with 11 bases fitting TRBD1. There are 15 residues in the CDR3. The germline CDR1 and CDR2 sequences are SGHTA and FQGNSA. After removal of 0 bases from V and 5 bases from J, the junction contained 2 bases not matched to a gene.

This clone occurred once. The chain employs TRBV6-5 and TRBJ1-6; 8 nucleotides agree with TRBD1. Looked up from germline, CDR1 is MNHEY and CDR2 is SVGAGI. Trimming removed 4 bases from V and 10 bases from J; junction bases left unmatched: 6. This CDR3 has 14 amino acids. CDR3 bases: TGTGCCAGCAGTTCGGACAGGGCTCGGTCACCCCTCCACTTT. This codes for CASSSDRARSPLHF.

J is TRBJ2-7 and V is TRBV2, with D unclear. Trimming shortened V by 5 bases and J by 7 bases, and 12 bases separated the two germline ends. CDR1 is SNHLY and CDR2 is FYNNEI in the germline V gene. The CDR3 is 12 amino acids. CDR3 sequence reads: CASSFSAVEQYF. CDR3 coding DNA: TGTGCCAGCAGTTTCAGCGCTGTGGAGCAGTACTTC.

The V call is TRBV4-3, the J call TRBJ2-1; 11 bases map to TRBD2. This CDR3 has 13 residues. Trimming at V came to 0 bases and at J to 12 bases, leaving 1 base not matched to a gene. Germline-derived CDR1 and CDR2 are LGHNA and YSLEER. The CDR3 DNA is TGCGCCAGCAGCCAAGAGCTAGCGGGGGGGCAGTTCTTC. It encodes CASSQELAGGQFF.

The rearrangement joins TRBV4-3 to TRBJ2-7, with TRBD2 matching over 9 bases. Trimming took 6 bases from V and 1 from J; bases not matched to a gene: 13. Germline V gives CDR1 LGHNA, CDR2 YSLEER. The CDR3 runs 17 residues. DNA of the CDR3: TGCGCCAGCAGTCCTGTTCTGGCGGGGGGGCGATCCTACGAGCAGTACTTC. Its protein product is CASSPVLAGGRSYEQYF.

This clone has more than one count but fewer than ten. The chain recombines TRBV2 with TRBJ1-2; 7 positions match TRBD1. From germline, CDR1 is SNHLY and CDR2 FYNNEI. This CDR3 has 14 amino acids. Unmatched junction bases numbered 11, after V lost 6 bases and J lost 7 bases. Written as DNA, the CDR3 is TGTGCCAGCAGCGCGTCCGGGACAGCTCGTGGCTACACCTTC. It yields the protein CASSASGTARGYTF.

The chain uses TRBV7-3 and TRBJ1-3; the match to TRBD1 covers 8 bases. The CDR3 has 15 residues. V was clipped by 5 bases and J by 2 bases; unmatched bases: 5. CDR1 and CDR2 from the germline V gene are SGHTA and FQGTGA. This chain's CDR3 is CASSITGGAGNTIYF. The DNA of the CDR3 is TGTGCCAGCAGCATTACAGGGGGAGCTGGAAACACCATATATTTT.

This chain links TRBV30 with TRBJ1-2; TRBD1 agrees at 10 bases. CDR1 GTSNPN and CDR2 SVGIG come from the germline V gene (reference sequence). Trimming at V came to 0 bases and at J to 4 bases, leaving 8 bases not matched to a gene. This CDR3 spans 16 amino acids. The CDR3 spells CAWSVGIGTGAYGYTF. In nucleotides, the CDR3 is TGTGCCTGGAGTGTAGGGATCGGGACAGGGGCCTATGGCTACACCTTC.

This chain links TRBV30 with TRBJ1-6, with no clear D. V lost 8 bases, J lost 0 bases, and 8 bases lay in between. Germline CDR1 and CDR2: GTSNPN and SVGIG (reference sequence). The length of the CDR3 is 13 residues. CDR3 amino acids: CAQSGSYNSPLHF. CDR3 coding DNA: TGTGCCCAGTCGGGCTCCTATAATTCACCCCTCCACTTT. Complete variable domain (other parts from reference TRBV30 and TRBJ1-6): SQTIHQWPATLVQPVGSPLSLECTVEGTSNPNLYWYRQAAGRGLQLLFYSVGIGQISSEVPQNLSASRPQDRQFILSSKKLLLSDSGFYLCAQSGSYNSPLHFGNGTRLTVT.

This clone was observed a single time. The chain is built from TRBV7-9 and TRBJ2-5; 10 bases agree with TRBD1. J lost 5 bases, V lost 1 base, and 10 bases had no gene match. Germline-derived CDR1 and CDR2 are SEHNR and FQNEAQ (reference sequence). The CDR3 consists of 17 residues. This CDR3 reads CASSLGDDRGLYETQYF. The DNA of the CDR3 is TGTGCCAGCAGCTTAGGGGATGACAGGGGGCTCTATGAGACCCAGTACTTC. Full variable domain (remainder filled in from reference TRBV7-9 and TRBJ2-5): DTGVSQNPRHKITKRGQNVTFRCDPISEHNRLYWYRQTLGQGPEFLTYFQNEAQLEKSRLLSDRFSAERPKGSFSTLEIQRTEQGDSAMYLCASSLGDDRGLYETQYFGPGTRLLVL.

V is TRBV7-2 and J is TRBJ1-5; D is unresolved. Deletions cut 1 base from V and 4 bases from J, with 5 bases between. The CDR3 sequence is 13 residues long. Germline CDR1 and CDR2: SGHTA and FQGNSA. In nucleotides, the CDR3 is TGTGCCAGCAGCTTAGATATGAATCAGCCCCAGCATTTT. As protein: CASSLDMNQPQHF.

This chain joins TRBV29-1 and TRBJ2-7, with 9 bases matching TRBD1. CDR3 length equals 13 residues. Germline trimming cut 5 bases from V and 1 base from J; bases unmatched to any gene: 3. From germline, CDR1 is SQVTM and CDR2 ANQGSEA. CDR3: CSVLGTGSYEQYF. The DNA for the CDR3 is TGCAGCGTTCTAGGGACAGGGTCCTACGAGCAGTACTTC.

This sequence joins TRBV6-6 and TRBJ1-1, with 7 bases aligning to TRBD1. The ends lost 5 bases at V and 1 base at J; junction bases unmatched: 4. Germline CDR1 reads MNHNY; CDR2 reads SVGAGI (reference sequence). This CDR3 has 14 amino acids. As DNA, the CDR3 is TGTGCCAGCAGTAAGAGGACAGGGAACACTGAAGCTTTCTTT. It codes for CASSKRTGNTEAFF.

The CDR3 region has the DNA TGTGCCAGCAGTGAATTCAAACACAGGAAGGGTGAGACCCAGTACTTC. It encodes CASSEFKHRKGETQYF. The V call is TRBV25-1, the J call TRBJ2-5; tentatively, D is TRBD1 (5 bases). The V end lost 1 base, the J end lost 5 bases, and 17 bases lay between the germline ends. The CDR3 is made up of 16 amino acids. Germline values: CDR1 MGHDK, CDR2 SYGVNS.

This chain connects TRBV4-1 to TRBJ2-6, with 7 bases that match TRBD1. The CDR3 is 15 amino acids. Germline V lookup: CDR1 MGHRA, CDR2 YSYEKL. V dropped 2 bases and J dropped 2; count of bases not matched to a gene: 0. The CDR3 DNA sequence: TGCGCCAGCAGCCAACAGGGGGCTGGGGCCAACGTCCTGACTTTC. Its translation is CASSQQGAGANVLTF.

V gene TRBV18 combines with J gene TRBJ2-1; 7 positions match TRBD2. V was clipped by 2 bases and J by 2 bases; unmatched bases: 9. Germline V gives CDR1 KGHSH, CDR2 LQKENI. There are 17 residues in the CDR3. CDR3 sequence: CASSPGLAGVTYNEQFF. DNA for the CDR3: TGTGCCAGCTCACCAGGCCTCGCGGGGGTAACCTACAATGAGCAGTTCTTC.

In its sample, this clone was seen a few times. This chain connects TRBV30 to TRBJ1-6; D may be TRBD1 (6 bases). Germline-derived CDR1 and CDR2 are GTSNPN and SVGIG (reference sequence). The germline V and J ends were trimmed by 5 bases and 8 bases, with 16 bases remaining between them. CDR3 length equals 14 residues. DNA for the CDR3: TGTGCCTGGCAAGGGGGAGCTAAGGATTCACCCCTCCACTTT. Residues: CAWQGGAKDSPLHF.

The J gene is TRBJ1-3, the V gene TRBV7-2; D not resolved. The V end lost 2 bases, the J end lost 0 bases, and 5 bases lay between the germline ends. The CDR3 is 14 residues long. Germline V CDR1 and CDR2: SGHTA, FQGNSA. The CDR3 loop is CASSLYSSGNTIYF. In nucleotides, the CDR3 is TGTGCCAGCAGCTTATACAGCTCTGGAAACACCATATATTTT. The full variable domain, its missing parts supplied by reference TRBV7-2 and TRBJ1-3, is GAGVSQSPSNKVTEKGKDVELRCDPISGHTALYWYRQSLGQGLEFLIYFQGNSAPDKSGLPSDRFSAERTGGSVSTLTIQRTQQEDSAVYLCASSLYSSGNTIYFGEGSWLTVV.

The chain carries TRBV5-8 and TRBJ1-3, with a tentative D call TRBD1 (5 bases). The CDR3 is 13 amino acids. Trimming pared 8 bases from V and 4 bases from J, leaving 13 bases between. Germline CDR1 and CDR2: SGHTS and YDEGEE. The CDR3 DNA is TGTGCCAGTCGGGCGGGGGTCGGAAACACCATATATTTT. It translates to CASRAGVGNTIYF.

The chain carries TRBV18 and TRBJ2-1; TRBD1 is a possible D gene (5 bases). V was shortened by 5 bases and J by 10 bases, with 15 bases between the two germline ends. The CDR3 runs 13 residues. The germline gives CDR1 KGHSH, CDR2 LQKENI. The CDR3 loop reads CASSLVGDEEQFF. CDR3 DNA sequence: TGTGCCAGCTCATTGGTAGGGGATGAGGAGCAGTTCTTC.

The J gene is TRBJ1-3, the V gene TRBV18; 7 bases align to TRBD1. Germline V gene data show CDR1 as KGHSH and CDR2 as LQKENI. Trimming cost V 3 bases and J 5 bases; bases outside gene matches: 7. This CDR3 has 15 amino acids. The CDR3 bases are TGTGCCAGCTCACCCCCCGGACAGGCGCGAAACACCATATATTTT. Amino acid sequence: CASSPPGQARNTIYF. The complete variable domain, with remaining parts taken from reference TRBV18 and TRBJ1-3, reads NAGVMQNPRHLVRRRGQEARLRCSPMKGHSHVYWYRQLPEEGLKFMVYLQKENIIDESGMPKERFSAEFPKEGPSILRIQQVVRGDSAAYFCASSPPGQARNTIYFGEGSWLTVV.